This T cell receptor (beta chain) was identified during a study of blood T cell repertoires in COVID-19. In the original processing: Scientists estimated how many nucleated cells there were by amplifying reference gene primers. Assay: immunoSEQ multiplex PCR; the TCRdb copy retains only in-frame clones and omits some. That table is the source of V, J and clone size, and D and trimming were worked out from the DNA. The table includes 200,000 to 250,000 clones, 85% detected once. The clonotype was recovered from a woman aged 55-70 years with active or convalescent COVID-19. Sequences were obtained from peripheral blood.

The CDR3 loop is CASSFKGLAGNNEQFF. CDR3 in DNA: TGTGCCAGCAGCTTCAAAGGACTAGCGGGGAACAATGAGCAGTTCTTC. This chain links TRBV7-9 with TRBJ2-1; the match to TRBD2 covers 12 bases. CDR1 and CDR2 (germline): SEHNR, FQNEAQ (reference sequence). The V gene end was trimmed by 3 bases and the J gene end by 5 bases; junction bases not matched to a gene: 5. There are 16 residues in the CDR3.